This TCR beta chain was captured by sequencing in a study of T cell repertoires in cytomegalovirus infection. The length of the CDR3 is 14 residues. The V gene's germline CDR1 is SNHLY and CDR2 FYNNEI. V was pared by 3 bases and J by 6 bases, with 13 bases between. One entry per CDR3 protein, called by TCRdb with MiXCR from the reads. Of around 900,000 distinct CDR3 sequences listed, 31% are singletons. As concerns this clonotype: Antigen: not known.

The source was cultured CD8+ T cells from PBMCs, collected from culture after CMV antigen stimulation. The chain carries TRBV2 and TRBJ2-3, with TRBD1 as a possible D gene (6 bases). The receptor's source is a human donor in good health (CMV status not recorded). Some clones in this sample may be carry-over from other donors' samples. This CDR3 is CASSDPGDLDTQYF. The CDR3 bases are TGTGCCAGCAGTGACCCAGGGGATTTGGATACGCAGTATTTT.